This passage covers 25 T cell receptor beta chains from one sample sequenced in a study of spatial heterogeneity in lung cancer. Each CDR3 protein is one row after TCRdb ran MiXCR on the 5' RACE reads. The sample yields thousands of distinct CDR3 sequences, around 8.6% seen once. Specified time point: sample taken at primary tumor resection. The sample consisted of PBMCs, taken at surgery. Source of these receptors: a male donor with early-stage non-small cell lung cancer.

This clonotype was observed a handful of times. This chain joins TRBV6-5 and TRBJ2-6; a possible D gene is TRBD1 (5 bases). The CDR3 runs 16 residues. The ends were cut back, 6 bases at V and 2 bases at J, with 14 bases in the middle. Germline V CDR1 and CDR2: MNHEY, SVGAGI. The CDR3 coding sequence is TGTGCCAGCAGAGCGACAGTTACGGCTGGGGCCAACGTCCTGACTTTC. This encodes CASRATVTAGANVLTF.

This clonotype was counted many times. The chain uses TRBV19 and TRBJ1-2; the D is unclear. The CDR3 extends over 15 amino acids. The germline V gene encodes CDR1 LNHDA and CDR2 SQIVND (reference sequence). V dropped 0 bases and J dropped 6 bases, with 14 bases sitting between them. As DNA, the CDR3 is TGTGCCAGTAGTATAGATGCTGGACCGATGGATGGCTACACCTTC. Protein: CASSIDAGPMDGYTF.

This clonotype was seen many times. The CDR3 loop reads CASSQDDRLSGNTIYF. The CDR3 bases are TGCGCCAGCAGCCAAGATGACAGGCTCTCTGGAAACACCATATATTTT. V gene TRBV4-1 combines with J gene TRBJ1-3, with D possibly matching TRBD1 (6 bases). From germline, CDR1 is MGHRA and CDR2 YSYEKL. V dropped 0 bases and J dropped 0 bases, with 9 bases sitting between them. The CDR3 contains 16 residues.

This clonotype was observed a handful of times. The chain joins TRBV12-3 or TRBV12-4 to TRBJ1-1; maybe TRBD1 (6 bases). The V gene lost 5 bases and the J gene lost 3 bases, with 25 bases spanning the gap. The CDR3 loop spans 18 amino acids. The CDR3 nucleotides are TGTGCCAGCAGTCCCGGGACACTTATTGTCGGGGGACACACTGAAGCTTTCTTT. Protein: CASSPGTLIVGGHTEAFF.

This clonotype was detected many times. The CDR3 coding sequence is TGCGCCAGCAGCTTGGGACACAGGGTTTCAGCAGGACCATCGACCAATACCTATGGCTACACCTTC. Translation: CASSLGHRVSAGPSTNTYGYTF. V is TRBV5-1 and J is TRBJ1-2, with D perhaps TRBD1 (6 bases). The CDR3 length is 22 residues. Germline CDR1 is SGHRS and CDR2 is YFSETQ. The germline V and J ends were trimmed by 0 bases and 4 bases, with 34 bases remaining between them.

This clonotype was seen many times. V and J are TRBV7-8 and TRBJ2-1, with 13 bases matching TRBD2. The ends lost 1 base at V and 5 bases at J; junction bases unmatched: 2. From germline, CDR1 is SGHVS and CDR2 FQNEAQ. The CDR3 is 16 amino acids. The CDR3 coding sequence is TGTGCCAGCAGCTTAGGACTAGCGGGAGGCGACAATGAGCAGTTCTTC. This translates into CASSLGLAGGDNEQFF. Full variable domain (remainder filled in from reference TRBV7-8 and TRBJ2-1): GAGVSQSPRYKVAKRGQDVALRCDPISGHVSLFWYQQALGQGPEFLTYFQNEAQLDKSGLPSDRFFAERPEGSVSTLKIQRTQQEDSAVYLCASSLGLAGGDNEQFFGPGTRLTVL.

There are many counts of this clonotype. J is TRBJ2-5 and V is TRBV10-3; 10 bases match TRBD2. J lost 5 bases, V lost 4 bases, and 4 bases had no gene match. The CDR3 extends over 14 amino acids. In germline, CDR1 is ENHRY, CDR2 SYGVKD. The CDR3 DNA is TGTGCCATCAGTGGCCTAGCGGGAGTTGAGACCCAGTACTTC. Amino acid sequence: CAISGLAGVETQYF.

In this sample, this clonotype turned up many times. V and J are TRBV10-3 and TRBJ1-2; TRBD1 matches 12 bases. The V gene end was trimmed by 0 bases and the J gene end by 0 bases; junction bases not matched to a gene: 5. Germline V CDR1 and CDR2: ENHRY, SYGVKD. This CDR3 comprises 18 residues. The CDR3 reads CAISESGTGGLANYGYTF. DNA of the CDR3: TGTGCCATCAGTGAGTCCGGGACAGGGGGCTTAGCTAACTATGGCTACACCTTC.

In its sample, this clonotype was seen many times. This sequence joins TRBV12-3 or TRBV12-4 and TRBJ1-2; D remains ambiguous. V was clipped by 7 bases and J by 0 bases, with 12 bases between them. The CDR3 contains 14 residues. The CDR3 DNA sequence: TGTGCCAGCACCGAACAAACATCTAACTATGGCTACACCTTC. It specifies CASTEQTSNYGYTF.

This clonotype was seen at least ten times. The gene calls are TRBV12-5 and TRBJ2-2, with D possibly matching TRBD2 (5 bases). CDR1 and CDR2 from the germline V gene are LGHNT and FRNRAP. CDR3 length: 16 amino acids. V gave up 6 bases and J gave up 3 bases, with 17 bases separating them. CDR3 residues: CASGLIFGVDTGELFF. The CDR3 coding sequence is TGTGCTAGTGGCCTGATATTCGGGGTGGACACCGGGGAGCTGTTTTTT. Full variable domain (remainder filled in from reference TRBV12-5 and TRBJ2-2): DARVTQTPRHKVTEMGQEVTMRCQPILGHNTVFWYRQTMMQGLELLAYFRNRAPLDDSGMPKDRFSAEMPDATLATLKIQPSEPRDSAVYFCASGLIFGVDTGELFFGEGSRLTVL.

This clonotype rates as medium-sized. The CDR3 nucleotides read TGTGCCAGCAGCTTAGGGTCCGGTTATGGCTACACCTTC. Residues: CASSLGSGYGYTF. The chain is built from TRBV7-9 and TRBJ1-2; D not resolved. This CDR3 spans 13 amino acids. V was pared by 1 base and J by 5 bases, with 8 bases between. Germline V gene sequence: CDR1 SEHNR, CDR2 FQNEAQ (reference sequence).

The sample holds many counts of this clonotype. Here the CDR3 reads CASSLEVPEANTEAFF. Here the CDR3 DNA reads TGTGCCAGCAGCTTAGAAGTTCCAGAGGCGAACACTGAAGCTTTCTTT. The chain is built from TRBV11-3 and TRBJ1-1; D is ambiguous. The germline V gene has CDR1 SGHNT and CDR2 YENEEA. The CDR3 extends over 16 amino acids. V shed 0 bases and J shed 1 base, with 12 bases lying between them.

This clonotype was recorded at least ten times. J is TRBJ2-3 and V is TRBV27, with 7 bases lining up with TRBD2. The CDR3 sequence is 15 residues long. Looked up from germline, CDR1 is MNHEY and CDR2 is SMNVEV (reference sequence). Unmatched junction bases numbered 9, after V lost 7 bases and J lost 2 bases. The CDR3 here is CASTAGLTTTDTQYF. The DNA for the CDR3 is TGTGCCAGCACTGCGGGACTAACGACCACAGATACGCAGTATTTT.

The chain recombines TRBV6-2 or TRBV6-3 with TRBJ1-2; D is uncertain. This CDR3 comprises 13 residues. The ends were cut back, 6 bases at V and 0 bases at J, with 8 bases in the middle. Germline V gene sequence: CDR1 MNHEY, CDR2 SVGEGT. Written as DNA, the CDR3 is TGTGCCAGCAGCACCGGGACTAACTATGGCTACACCTTC. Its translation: CASSTGTNYGYTF.

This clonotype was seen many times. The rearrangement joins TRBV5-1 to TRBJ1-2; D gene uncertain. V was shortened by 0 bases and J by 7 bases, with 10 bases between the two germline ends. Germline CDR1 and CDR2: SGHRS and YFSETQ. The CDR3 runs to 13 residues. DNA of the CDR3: TGCGCCAGCAGCTTGGAAACAGCCTCTGGCTACACCTTC. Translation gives CASSLETASGYTF.

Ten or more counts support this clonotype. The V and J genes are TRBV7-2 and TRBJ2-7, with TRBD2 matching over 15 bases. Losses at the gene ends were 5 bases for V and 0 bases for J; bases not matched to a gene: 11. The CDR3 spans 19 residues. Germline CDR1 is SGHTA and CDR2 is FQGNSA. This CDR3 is CASSLGLAGGLPVSYEQYF. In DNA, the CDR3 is TGTGCCAGCAGCCTGGGACTAGCGGGAGGTCTACCCGTCTCCTACGAGCAGTACTTC.

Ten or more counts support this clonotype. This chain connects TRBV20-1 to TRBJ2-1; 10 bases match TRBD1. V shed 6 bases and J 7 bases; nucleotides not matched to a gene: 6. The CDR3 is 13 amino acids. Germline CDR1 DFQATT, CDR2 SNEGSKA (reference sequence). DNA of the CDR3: TGCAGTGCACCGGGACAGGGGACGAATGAGCAGTTCTTC. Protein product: CSAPGQGTNEQFF.

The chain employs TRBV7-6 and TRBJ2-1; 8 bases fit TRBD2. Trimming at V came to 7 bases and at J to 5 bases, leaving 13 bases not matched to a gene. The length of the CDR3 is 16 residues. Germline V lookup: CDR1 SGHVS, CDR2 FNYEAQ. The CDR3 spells CASNPYSGRADNEQFF. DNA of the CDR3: TGTGCCAGCAACCCTTACAGCGGGAGAGCCGACAATGAGCAGTTCTTC.

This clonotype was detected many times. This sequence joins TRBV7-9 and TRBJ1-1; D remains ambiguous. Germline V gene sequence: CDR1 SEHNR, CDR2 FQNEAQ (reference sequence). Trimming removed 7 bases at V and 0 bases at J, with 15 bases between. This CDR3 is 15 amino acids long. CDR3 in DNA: TGTGCCAGCAAAAGCCCACTAACAATGAACACTGAAGCTTTCTTT. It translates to CASKSPLTMNTEAFF.

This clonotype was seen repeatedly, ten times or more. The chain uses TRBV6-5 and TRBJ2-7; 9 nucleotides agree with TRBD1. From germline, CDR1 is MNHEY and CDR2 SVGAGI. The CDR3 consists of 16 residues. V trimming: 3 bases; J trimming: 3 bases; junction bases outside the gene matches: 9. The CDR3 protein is CASSYGGTGKSYEQYF. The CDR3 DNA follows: TGTGCCAGCAGTTATGGAGGGACAGGGAAGAGCTACGAGCAGTACTTC.

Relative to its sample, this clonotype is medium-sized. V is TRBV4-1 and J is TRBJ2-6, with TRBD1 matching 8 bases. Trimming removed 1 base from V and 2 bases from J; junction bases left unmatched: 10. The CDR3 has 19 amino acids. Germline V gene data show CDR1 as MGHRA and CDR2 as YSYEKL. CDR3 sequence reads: CASSQVTSGGNAGANVLTF. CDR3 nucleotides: TGCGCCAGCAGCCAAGTAACGTCAGGGGGCAACGCTGGGGCCAACGTCCTGACTTTC.

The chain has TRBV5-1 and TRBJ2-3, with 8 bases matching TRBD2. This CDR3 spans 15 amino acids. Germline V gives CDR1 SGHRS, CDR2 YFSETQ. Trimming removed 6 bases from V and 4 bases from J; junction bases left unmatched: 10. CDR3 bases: TGCGCCAGCACCCGGGAGGGGGGCGCATCAGATACGCAGTATTTT. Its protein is CASTREGGASDTQYF.

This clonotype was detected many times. CDR3 sequence reads: CASSFPTSGRDEQYF. CDR3 nucleotides: TGTGCCAGCAGCTTCCCGACTAGCGGGAGGGACGAGCAGTACTTC. The chain carries TRBV3-1 and TRBJ2-7; TRBD2 matches at 14 bases. The CDR3 extends over 15 amino acids. J was trimmed by 5 bases and V by 5 bases; bases with no gene match: 5. Germline V gene data show CDR1 as LGHDT and CDR2 as YNNKEL (reference sequence).

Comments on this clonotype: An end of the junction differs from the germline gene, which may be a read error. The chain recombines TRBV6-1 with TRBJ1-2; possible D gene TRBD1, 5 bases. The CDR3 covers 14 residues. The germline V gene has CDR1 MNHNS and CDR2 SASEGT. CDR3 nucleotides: TGTGCCAGCAGTGAAACGACAGCTAACTATGTCTACACCTTC. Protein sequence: CASSETTANYVYTF.

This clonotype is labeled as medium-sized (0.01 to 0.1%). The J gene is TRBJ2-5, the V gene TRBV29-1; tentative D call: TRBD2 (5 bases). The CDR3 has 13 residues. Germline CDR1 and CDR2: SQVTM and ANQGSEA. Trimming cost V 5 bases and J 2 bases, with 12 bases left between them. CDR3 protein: CSVRPGGQETQYF. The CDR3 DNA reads TGCAGCGTTCGACCCGGAGGTCAAGAGACCCAGTACTTC.